This paragraph reports one TCR beta chain. What it binds is not known. These data originate in a study of cytomegalovirus exposure and HLA in healthy donors. General study points: Later, an analysis showed that TCR beta chains associated with HLA were more clonally expanded than others that were equally common. There were reportedly fewer N-insertions in an Asian-associated ancestry cluster than the roughly 700-donor mean, in a later analysis.

Healthy donors of bone marrow made up the group. With 60 Vbeta and 13 Jbeta primers, the PCR was carried out. Assay: immunoSEQ multiplex PCR; the TCRdb copy retains only in-frame clones and omits some. The table includes 150,000 to 200,000 clones, just over 75% detected once. The CDR3 is made up of 14 amino acids. Sequenced: PBMCs. V is TRBV7-5 and J is TRBJ2-3; the table's D call, TRBD1, was not checked against the DNA. TRBV7-5 is a recognized pseudogene. This sequence was found in a man younger than 30 in good health and CMV-seronegative. The CDR3 sequence is CARSFDKSTDTQYF. In DNA, the CDR3 is TGTGCCAGAAGCTTTGACAAAAGCACAGATACGCAGTATTTT.